Presented here are 25 T cell receptor beta chains from one specimen sequenced in a study of cytotoxic CD8 clonotypes in ibrutinib-treated CLL. Measured with immunoSEQ multiplex PCR; TCRdb has only the in-frame clones, and not every one. The sample lists nearly 300,000 clones; around 77% were seen once. This sample comprised PBMCs, obtained at disease progression, from a patient treated with ibrutinib. The receptors shown here come from a human donor with chronic lymphocytic leukemia.

The chain is built from TRBV7-9 and TRBJ2-1, with 8 bases lining up with TRBD2. V lost 4 bases to trimming and J lost 0 bases; unmatched junction nucleotides: 2. Germline values: CDR1 SEHNR, CDR2 FQNEAQ (reference sequence). The CDR3 loop spans 15 amino acids. The CDR3 DNA reads TGTGCCAGCAGCTCCGGGACTAGCTCCTACAATGAGCAGTTCTTC. Residues: CASSSGTSSYNEQFF.

This rearrangement joins TRBV10-3 to TRBJ2-1; 9 bases map to TRBD1. This CDR3 is 14 amino acids long. Germline-derived CDR1 and CDR2 are ENHRY and SYGVKD. After removal of 7 bases from V and 7 bases from J, the junction contained 8 bases not matched to a gene. CDR3: CAIMLGQGINEQFF. CDR3 in DNA: TGTGCCATCATGCTCGGACAGGGGATTAATGAGCAGTTCTTC.

The chain carries TRBV5-5 and TRBJ2-7; 8 bases agree with TRBD1. V trimming: 1 base; J trimming: 3 bases; junction bases outside the gene matches: 6. The CDR3 loop spans 15 amino acids. From germline, CDR1 is SGHKS and CDR2 YYEKEE (reference sequence). The CDR3 DNA sequence: TGTGCCAGCAGCTTGAGGCTCACAGGGGGCTACGAGCAGTACTTC. This translates into CASSLRLTGGYEQYF.

The chain couples TRBV5-1 to TRBJ2-3; 11 bases agree with TRBD1. Germline loops: CDR1 SGHRS, CDR2 YFSETQ. J lost 3 bases, V lost 3 bases, and 3 bases had no gene match. The CDR3 extends over 15 amino acids. DNA of the CDR3: TGCGCCAGCAGCTCCTGGGACAGGGGGACAGATACGCAGTATTTT. Encoded protein: CASSSWDRGTDTQYF.

This chain links TRBV11-2 with TRBJ2-7; either TRBD1 or TRBD2 may supply D (5 bases each). Trimming pared 0 bases from V and 4 bases from J, leaving 19 bases between. From germline, CDR1 is SGHAT and CDR2 FQNNGV. The CDR3 is 17 amino acids. The CDR3 protein is CASSLDRRWSGSYEQYF. DNA of the CDR3: TGTGCCAGCAGCTTAGATCGGCGGTGGTCAGGGAGTTACGAGCAGTACTTC.

The gene calls are TRBV7-2 and TRBJ1-1, with TRBD1 matching 8 bases. V lost 4 bases, J lost 9 bases, and 7 bases stayed unmatched. Germline V CDR1 and CDR2: SGHTA, FQGNSA. CDR3 length: 13 amino acids. CDR3 nucleotides: TGTGCCAGCAGCTCCGGACAGGGCGGGAAAGCTTTCTTT. Protein sequence: CASSSGQGGKAFF.

This chain connects TRBV28 to TRBJ1-2; 12 bases line up with TRBD1. Looked up from germline, CDR1 is MDHEN and CDR2 is SYDVKM. The CDR3 is 15 amino acids. V dropped 5 bases and J dropped 4; count of bases not matched to a gene: 5. In nucleotides, the CDR3 is TGTGCCAGCAGTGGGGGACAGGGGGCCCTCTATGGCTACACCTTC. Translated: CASSGGQGALYGYTF.

The chain joins TRBV6-1 to TRBJ2-7; D is ambiguous. Trimming took 2 bases from V and 0 from J, leaving 11 bases between them. Germline CDR1 and CDR2: MNHNS and SASEGT. The CDR3 is made up of 15 amino acids. DNA for the CDR3: TGTGCCAGCAGTGAACGTCTGACCCTCTCCTACGAGCAGTACTTC. Its protein product is CASSERLTLSYEQYF.

This chain uses TRBV11-2 with TRBJ1-3; D not resolved. V lost 4 bases, J lost 0 bases, and 10 bases lay in between. Germline-derived CDR1 and CDR2 are SGHAT and FQNNGV. The CDR3 is 15 amino acids. The CDR3 bases are TGTGCCAGCAGCTCCGAAGTGTACTCTGGAAACACCATATATTTT. This sequence encodes CASSSEVYSGNTIYF.

The chain recombines TRBV19 with TRBJ1-1; tentative D call: TRBD1 (6 bases). Trimming left V 3 bases short and J 8 bases short, with 19 bases between. From germline, CDR1 is LNHDA and CDR2 SQIVND (reference sequence). There are 15 residues in the CDR3. CDR3 nucleotides: TGTGCCAGTAGTATTCAGGGGAAGAATGTTCAGGAAGCTTTCTTT. Translated: CASSIQGKNVQEAFF.

The table lists this clone with a count of one. The chain recombines TRBV5-4 with TRBJ2-7; D might be TRBD1 or TRBD2, each matching 7 bases. Trimming left V 4 bases short and J 4 bases short, with 15 bases between. Germline CDR1 is SGHNT and CDR2 is YYREEE (reference sequence). The CDR3 is made up of 14 amino acids. Here the CDR3 reads CASSPNRGGYEQYF. As DNA, the CDR3 is TGTGCCAGCAGCCCCAACAGGGGAGGGTACGAGCAGTACTTC.

The CDR3 is CASSERRGSGYTF. The DNA of the CDR3 is TGCGCCAGCAGTGAGCGGCGGGGGTCTGGCTACACCTTC. V gene TRBV10-2 combines with J gene TRBJ1-2, with D possibly matching TRBD1 (5 bases). CDR1 is WSHSY, CDR2 SAAADI, per germline. The V end was cut by 2 bases, the J end by 7 bases, with 11 bases between. This CDR3 comprises 13 residues.

The chain combines TRBV27 with TRBJ2-7; D may be TRBD1 (6 bases). The germline V gene encodes CDR1 MNHEY and CDR2 SMNVEV (reference sequence). The CDR3 runs to 13 residues. V lost 5 bases and J lost 4, with 12 bases in between. CDR3 sequence reads: CASSPRTDYEQYF. In DNA form, the CDR3 reads TGTGCCAGCAGTCCAAGGACAGATTACGAGCAGTACTTC.

The V and J genes are TRBV2 and TRBJ1-1; D is unresolved. The V end lost 7 bases, the J end lost 7 bases, and 13 bases lay between the germline ends. The CDR3 covers 12 residues. Germline V gene data show CDR1 as SNHLY and CDR2 as FYNNEI. The CDR3 is CASINRAVEAFF. As DNA, the CDR3 is TGTGCCAGCATTAACCGGGCGGTTGAAGCTTTCTTT.

This clone appeared a few times. This chain connects TRBV10-3 to TRBJ2-6; 9 bases line up with TRBD1. The length of the CDR3 is 17 residues. Germline lookup yields CDR1 ENHRY and CDR2 SYGVKD. J lost 0 bases, V lost 5 bases, and 5 bases had no gene match. This CDR3 is CAISYRDRASGANVLTF. The CDR3 DNA follows: TGTGCCATCAGTTATCGGGACAGGGCCTCTGGGGCCAACGTCCTGACTTTC.

The gene calls are TRBV5-1 and TRBJ1-1; 7 bases line up with TRBD1. The CDR3 loop spans 15 amino acids. Germline CDR1 and CDR2: SGHRS and YFSETQ. With 4 bases clipped from V and 1 base from J, the junction kept 7 bases outside the gene matches. The CDR3 protein is CASSTGGTANTEAFF. DNA for the CDR3: TGCGCCAGCAGCACTGGGGGGACAGCGAACACTGAAGCTTTCTTT.

This chain connects TRBV2 to TRBJ2-7; TRBD1 agrees at 8 bases. J was trimmed by 5 bases and V by 8 bases; bases with no gene match: 8. The CDR3 has 13 amino acids. Germline V lookup: CDR1 SNHLY, CDR2 FYNNEI. Here the CDR3 DNA reads TGTGCCAGCGCAGGGGGCGTAAAGGACGAGCAGTACTTC. Residues: CASAGGVKDEQYF.

The rearrangement uses TRBV5-1 and TRBJ2-1; TRBD2 aligns across 8 bases. The CDR3 runs 15 residues. Germline CDR1 reads SGHRS; CDR2 reads YFSETQ. J was trimmed by 8 bases and V by 6 bases; bases with no gene match: 13. The CDR3 DNA is TGCGCCAGCACCCTTAGCGGGAAGGGTAAGGATGAGCAGTTCTTC. Translation: CASTLSGKGKDEQFF.

The V call is TRBV18, the J call TRBJ2-7; 12 nucleotides match TRBD2. The CDR3 is made up of 15 amino acids. Germline V lookup: CDR1 KGHSH, CDR2 LQKENI. The V segment lost 3 bases and the J segment 4 bases; nucleotides outside the gene matches: 4. CDR3 residues: CASSPKGLAGYEQYF. The CDR3 nucleotides read TGTGCCAGCTCACCCAAGGGACTAGCGGGTTACGAGCAGTACTTC.

V usage is TRBV5-4 and J usage is TRBJ2-7; 13 nucleotides line up with TRBD2. V trimming: 4 bases; J trimming: 6 bases; junction bases outside the gene matches: 16. This CDR3 region has 18 residues. Germline CDR1 is SGHNT and CDR2 is YYREEE (reference sequence). The CDR3 reads CASSPGLAGRFGPVEQYF. For the CDR3, the DNA is TGTGCCAGCAGCCCGGGACTAGCGGGACGTTTTGGTCCCGTCGAGCAGTACTTC.

V and J are TRBV29-1 and TRBJ2-1; D remains unclear. V lost 0 bases to trimming and J lost 9 bases, with 9 bases between them. CDR1 SQVTM and CDR2 ANQGSEA come from the germline V gene. The CDR3 covers 12 residues. The CDR3 is CSVEDLLSEQFF. The CDR3 DNA reads as TGCAGCGTTGAAGATCTTTTAAGTGAGCAGTTCTTC.

The chain uses TRBV7-9 and TRBJ2-3; TRBD2 matches 7 bases. This CDR3 is 18 amino acids long. CDR1 and CDR2 from the germline V gene are SEHNR and FQNEAQ (reference sequence). V lost 2 bases to trimming and J lost 2 bases; unmatched junction nucleotides: 13. CDR3 sequence (DNA): TGTGCCAGCAGCTTAAAGGGATGGGGAGGGAGGCCCACAGATACGCAGTATTTT. This codes for CASSLKGWGGRPTDTQYF.

This chain uses TRBV19 with TRBJ2-7, with a tentative D call TRBD1 (5 bases). This CDR3 region has 13 residues. The V and J ends lost 8 bases and 4 bases respectively, with 15 bases between them. The germline CDR1 and CDR2 sequences are LNHDA and SQIVND (reference sequence). CDR3 in amino acids: CASSPGMWYEQYF. As DNA, the CDR3 is TGTGCCAGTTCCCCAGGGATGTGGTACGAGCAGTACTTC.

The chain recombines TRBV4-1 with TRBJ1-4; D might be TRBD1 (6 bases). Trimming removed 3 bases from V and 5 bases from J, with 16 bases in between. Per germline, CDR1 MGHRA and CDR2 YSYEKL. The CDR3 loop spans 16 amino acids. CDR3 in amino acids: CASSHVQGWGNEKLFF. DNA for the CDR3: TGCGCCAGCAGCCATGTACAGGGATGGGGGAATGAAAAACTGTTTTTT.

This chain links TRBV7-9 with TRBJ1-5, with TRBD1 as a possible D gene (5 bases). This CDR3 has 14 residues. V was shortened by 2 bases and J by 4 bases, with 9 bases between the two germline ends. Per germline, CDR1 SEHNR and CDR2 FQNEAQ (reference sequence). The CDR3 loop is CASSLSGPNQPQHF. Written as DNA, the CDR3 is TGTGCCAGCAGCTTATCGGGACCGAATCAGCCCCAGCATTTT.